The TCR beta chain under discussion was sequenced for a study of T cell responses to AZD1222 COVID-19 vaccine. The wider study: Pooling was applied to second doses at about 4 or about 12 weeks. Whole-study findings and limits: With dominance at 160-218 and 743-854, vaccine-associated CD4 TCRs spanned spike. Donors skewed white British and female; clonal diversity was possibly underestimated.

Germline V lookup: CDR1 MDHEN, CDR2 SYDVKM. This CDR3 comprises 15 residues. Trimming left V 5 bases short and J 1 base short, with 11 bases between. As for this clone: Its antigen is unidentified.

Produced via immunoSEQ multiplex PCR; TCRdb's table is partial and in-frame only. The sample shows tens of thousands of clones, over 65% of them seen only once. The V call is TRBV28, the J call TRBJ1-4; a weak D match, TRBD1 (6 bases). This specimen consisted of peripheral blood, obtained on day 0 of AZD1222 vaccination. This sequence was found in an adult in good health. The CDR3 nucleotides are TGTGCCAGCAGTCTCCCGACAGGAACTAATGAAAAACTGTTTTTT. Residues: CASSLPTGTNEKLFF.